The clone carrying this T cell receptor beta chain was picked up one time. This sample was included in a study of blood T cell repertoires in COVID-19. Study details: From T cells, B-cell-depleted T cells, or PBMCs came the material, which was cDNA or gDNA.

CDR1 SGHNT and CDR2 YYREEE come from the germline V gene (reference sequence). This CDR3 is built from 15 residues. V shed 2 bases, J shed 6 bases, and the junction held 5 bases outside the gene matches. Sequencing was performed with immunoSEQ multiplex PCR; in TCRdb, only in-frame clones are kept and a portion is missing. The table shows approximately 430,000 clones, with roughly 88% occurring only once. The source material was peripheral blood. The V and J genes are TRBV5-4 and TRBJ1-6, with 7 bases aligning to TRBD1. This TCR came from a woman in her twenties or thirties with active or convalescent COVID-19. As DNA, the CDR3 is TGTGCCAGCAGCTTACAGGGACAGTTTAATTCACCCCTCCACTTT. Its translation is CASSLQGQFNSPLHF.